This entry features one TCR beta chain sequence. The protocol was immunoSEQ multiplex PCR, while the TCRdb copy is restricted to in-frame clones and leaves out a portion. The sample has 30,000 to 45,000 clones, about 90% seen once. The data originate from a study of T cells in narcolepsy. This CDR3 has 14 amino acids. V gave up 5 bases and J gave up 6 bases, with 14 bases separating them. The germline V gene encodes CDR1 KGHSH and CDR2 LQKENI. This chain joins TRBV18 and TRBJ1-5; D uncertain. Material for sequencing was CD45RA- memory CD4+ T cells from PBMCs. The source of this sequence is a human donor with narcolepsy. As DNA, the CDR3 is TGTGCCAGCTCAACGCGCACGGGAGCTCAGCCCCAGCATTTT. The encoded protein is CASSTRTGAQPQHF. Full variable domain (outside the CDR3, taken from reference TRBV18 and TRBJ1-5): NAGVMQNPRHLVRRRGQEARLRCSPMKGHSHVYWYRQLPEEGLKFMVYLQKENIIDESGMPKERFSAEFPKEGPSILRIQQVVRGDSAAYFCASSTRTGAQPQHFGDGTRLSIL.